This T cell receptor beta chain was captured in a study of blood T cell repertoires in COVID-19. The CDR3 runs 14 residues. The germline gives CDR1 SGDLS, CDR2 YYNGEE. The V gene lost 0 bases and the J gene lost 5 bases, with 8 bases spanning the gap. This clone has a single count. Source study methods: Reference gene primer amplification gave estimated nucleated cell counts. Assay used: immunoSEQ multiplex PCR; TCRdb lists only in-frame clones, some missing. D and trimming were read from the DNA, whereas the V and J calls and clone size are those reported in that table. The sample contains some 130,000 clones, around 73% of which appear only once.

This chain connects TRBV9 to TRBJ1-4; D might be TRBD1 (6 bases). The sequenced material came from PBMCs or T cells enriched from blood (not recorded which). The receptor comes from a woman in her 50s who had recovered from COVID-19. The DNA of the CDR3 is TGTGCCAGCAGCGTAGGGGACATGAATGAAAAACTGTTTTTT. Amino acids: CASSVGDMNEKLFF.